This T cell receptor (beta chain) was documented in a study of T cells in Graves' hyperthyroidism and ophthalmopathy. This clonotype came up many times. Amplified TCR beta CDR3 regions came from RNA transcripts. Initially, a first-round RT-PCR of the TCR CDR3 employed the HTBI primer set. TCRdb fed the multiplex PCR reads into MiXCR, producing one record per CDR3 protein. The data show more than 300,000 distinct CDR3 sequences, roughly 14% seen once. This CDR3 spans 14 amino acids. Trimming took 6 bases from V and 4 from J; bases not matched to a gene: 5. Germline V gene lookup returns CDR1 SNHLY and CDR2 FYNNEI.

Specimen: blood. The receptor was derived from a woman in her 30s with Graves' hyperthyroidism. This chain uses TRBV2 with TRBJ2-2, with TRBD2 matching over 7 bases. The CDR3 loop reads CASRGTKSTGELFF. CDR3 DNA sequence: TGTGCCAGCAGAGGGACTAAGAGCACCGGGGAGCTGTTTTTT. Full variable domain (remainder filled in from reference TRBV2 and TRBJ2-2): EPEVTQTPSHQVTQMGQEVILRCVPISNHLYFYWYRQILGQKVEFLVSFYNNEISEKSEIFDDQFSVERPDGSNFTLKIRSTKLEDSAMYFCASRGTKSTGELFFGEGSRLTVL.